The 9 T cell receptor beta chains below come from one sample, sequenced in a study of shared clonotypes between healthy human individuals (dated by TCRdb to between 2020 and 2021). The library was prepared using the immunoSEQ multiplex PCR assay. TCRdb holds this immuneACCESS table with in-frame rearrangements only. Some clones are missing; in checked studies, unresolved V genes explain under half, and the rest has no known cause. In all, the sample holds 1.5 million to 2.5 million clones, and about 94% of those were seen once. The top ten clonotypes cover 1% to 1.5% of the sample. CD8 naive samples consisted of CD45RO-negative cells that were positively selected for CCR7, yielding a CD45RA+CCR7+ population without TemRA cells. The sample was naive CD8+ T cells sorted from blood. In the paper's terms, the cell subset or site label means: CD45RA+CCR7+. The receptors originated from a man aged 18 to 35 in good health.

The rearrangement joins TRBV5-6 to TRBJ1-5; D gene unclear. V lost 4 bases to trimming and J lost 12 bases, with 14 bases between them. Germline V gene sequence: CDR1 SGHDT, CDR2 YYEEEE. The CDR3 spans 12 residues. CDR3 sequence reads: CASSREGRIQHF. CDR3 nucleotide sequence: TGTGCCAGCAGCCGAGAGGGCCGGATCCAGCATTTT.

The chain carries TRBV7-9 and TRBJ2-5; TRBD1 agrees at 10 bases. J gave up 4 bases and V 5 bases, and 16 bases lay outside the gene matches. The CDR3 totals 18 residues. Germline V gene sequence: CDR1 SEHNR, CDR2 FQNEAQ (reference sequence). CDR3 loop: CASSAAGTGAALLETQYF. DNA for the CDR3: TGTGCCAGCAGCGCAGCCGGGACAGGGGCCGCCCTGTTAGAGACCCAGTACTTC. Full variable domain (missing parts from reference TRBV7-9 and TRBJ2-5): DTGVSQNPRHKITKRGQNVTFRCDPISEHNRLYWYRQTLGQGPEFLTYFQNEAQLEKSRLLSDRFSAERPKGSFSTLEIQRTEQGDSAMYLCASSAAGTGAALLETQYFGPGTRLLVL.

This rearrangement joins TRBV7-6 to TRBJ2-5, with TRBD2 as a possible D gene (6 bases). From germline, CDR1 is SGHVS and CDR2 FNYEAQ. CDR3 length: 14 amino acids. Trimming removed 1 base at V and 5 bases at J, with 11 bases between. The CDR3: CASSLGAGGETQYF. CDR3 nucleotides: TGTGCCAGCAGCTTAGGAGCGGGTGGGGAGACCCAGTACTTC. The full variable domain, with the rest looked up from reference TRBV7-6 and TRBJ2-5, is GAGVSQSPRYKVTKRGQDVALRCDPISGHVSLYWYRQALGQGPEFLTYFNYEAQQDKSGLPNDRFSAERPEGSISTLTIQRTEQRDSAMYRCASSLGAGGETQYFGPGTRLLVL.

Turning to this clone: Other DNA sequences of this sample code for an identical CDR3. This chain uses TRBV9 with TRBJ2-1; TRBD2 agrees at 7 bases. The germline V gene encodes CDR1 SGDLS and CDR2 YYNGEE. The CDR3 is 15 amino acids. The J segment lost 1 base and the V segment lost 0 bases, leaving 1 base of the junction unmatched. This CDR3 is CASSVVSGSYNEQFF. CDR3 bases: TGTGCCAGCAGCGTAGTTAGCGGGTCCTACAATGAGCAGTTCTTC.

CDR3 protein: CASSQDLSTGVLNQPQHF. CDR3 nucleotide sequence: TGTGCCAGCAGCCAAGATCTCTCTACAGGGGTCCTCAATCAGCCCCAGCATTTT. The chain uses TRBV4-2 and TRBJ1-5; TRBD1 matches at 7 bases. J lost 3 bases, V lost 0 bases, and 11 bases had no gene match. Germline V lookup: CDR1 LGHNA, CDR2 YNFKEQ. The CDR3 extends over 18 amino acids.

The chain has TRBV27 and TRBJ1-4, with D unclear. Germline values: CDR1 MNHEY, CDR2 SMNVEV (reference sequence). V lost 0 bases to trimming and J lost 10 bases, with 9 bases between them. This CDR3 has 13 residues. The chain's CDR3 is CASSLSMEGKLFF. The DNA for the CDR3 is TGTGCCAGCAGTTTATCGATGGAGGGAAAACTGTTTTTT.

J is TRBJ2-7 and V is TRBV10-3, with 8 bases fitting TRBD1. Per the germline V gene, CDR1 is ENHRY and CDR2 is SYGVKD. V gave up 10 bases and J gave up 0 bases; unmatched junction bases: 5. CDR3 length equals 13 residues. The chain's CDR3 is CATAGGSSYEQYF. As DNA, the CDR3 is TGTGCCACTGCAGGGGGCAGCTCCTACGAGCAGTACTTC.

A single count supports this clone. This chain connects TRBV30 to TRBJ1-2; 10 bases agree with TRBD1. The CDR3 totals 14 residues. V trimming: 4 bases; J trimming: 3 bases; junction bases outside the gene matches: 5. Germline V gene data show CDR1 as GTSNPN and CDR2 as SVGIG (reference sequence). The CDR3, as DNA: TGTGCCTGGACGACAGGGGGCAGTGACTATGGCTACACCTTC. This translates into CAWTTGGSDYGYTF.

A single count supports this clone. The chain combines TRBV4-1 with TRBJ2-5, with a weak D call TRBD2 (6 bases). Germline V lookup: CDR1 MGHRA, CDR2 YSYEKL. This CDR3 region has 11 residues. The germline V and J ends were trimmed by 6 bases and 5 bases, with 7 bases remaining between them. The DNA of the CDR3 is TGCGCCAGCAGTGGGGGGGAGACCCAGTACTTC. It codes for CASSGGETQYF.